This T cell receptor (beta chain) was sequenced for a study of T-cell reconstitution after alpha-beta-depleted transplantation in children. Trimming shortened V by 1 base and J by 1 base, and 14 bases separated the two germline ends. CDR3 size: 16 residues. CDR1 SGHKS and CDR2 YYEKEE come from the germline V gene (reference sequence). As it was prepared, the TCRbeta library received unique molecular identifiers. From the PCR reads, TCRdb called clonotypes with MiXCR, one entry per CDR3 protein. The data show around 250,000 distinct CDR3 sequences, with about 25% seen just once and over 2.5% held by the top ten.

The TCR comes from a girl aged 2 to 10 with Fanconi anemia, due to receive a stem cell transplant. The chain combines TRBV5-5 with TRBJ2-5, with D maybe TRBD1 (6 bases). The sample in question was PBMCs, obtained before TCRalphabeta/CD19-depleted stem cell transplant. CDR3 in amino acids: CASSLLQGSRQETQYF. CDR3 DNA: TGTGCCAGCAGCTTGTTACAGGGAAGCCGCCAAGAGACCCAGTACTTC.